These T cell receptor beta chains were read from a single sample in a study of OX40 agonist ivuxolimab in advanced cancers. Repertoires were generated with immunoSEQ multiplex PCR, while TCRdb's copy carries only in-frame clones and drops some. The sample lists about 100,000 clones, roughly 90% occurring once. The material sequenced was CD4+ or CD8+ T cells sorted from blood, taken in a trial of the OX40 agonist ivuxolimab. These receptors were obtained from an adult with an advanced solid tumor such as melanoma, head and neck, liver or kidney cancer. CDR3s include the opening cysteine and the closing phenylalanine or tryptophan. D genes are given only for firm matches. Clone size is shown for a subset of rows, as once, few, many or a class of expanded clone.

d_gene,abundance,v_gene,j_gene,CDR3nt,CDR3aa
-,-,TRBV6-5,TRBJ2-1,TGTGCCAGCAGTCGACTAGTAGGTGAGCAGTTCTTC,CASSRLVGEQFF
TRBD1,few,TRBV7-9,TRBJ1-6,TGTGCCAGCAGCTTATCAGGACAGGATAATTCACCCCTCCACTTT,CASSLSGQDNSPLHF
-,-,TRBV4-1,TRBJ2-2,TGCGCCAGCAGCCAAGAGGGGCAGGCTTCGAACACCGGGGAGCTGTTTTTT,CASSQEGQASNTGELFF
TRBD2,once,TRBV5-1,TRBJ2-7,TGCGCCAGCAGCTTTCGACTAGCGGGAGGGTACGAGCAGTACTTC,CASSFRLAGGYEQYF
-,-,TRBV6-5,TRBJ1-1,TGTGCCAGCAGTACTGCGGACACGAACACTGAAGCTTTCTTT,CASSTADTNTEAFF
-,-,TRBV5-1,TRBJ1-2,TGCGCCAGCAGCTTGGTTTCAACTAGCTGGTACACCTTC,CASSLVSTSWYTF
TRBD2,-,TRBV30,TRBJ2-3,TGTGCTTTTGCCGTTTCCGGGGGGTTGGATACGCAGTATTTT,CAFAVSGGLDTQYF
-,-,TRBV2,TRBJ1-5,TGTGCCAGCAGTGAAGCAGGGGGGGCGAATCAGCCCCAGCATTTT,CASSEAGGANQPQHF
TRBD2,-,TRBV29-1,TRBJ2-2,TGCAGCGTTCAGGGACTAGCGGCGAACACCGGGGAGCTGTTTTTT,CSVQGLAANTGELFF
-,once,TRBV19,TRBJ2-4,TGTGCCAGTAGTATAGCTGGGAGGAAGGAAAACATTCAGTACTTC,CASSIAGRKENIQYF
TRBD1,-,TRBV6-1,TRBJ1-6,TGTGCCAGCAGTGACCTCCGGGACAGGGGCGGGAATGGGTCACCCCTCCACTTT,CASSDLRDRGGNGSPLHF
-,-,TRBV19,TRBJ2-3,TGTGCCAGTAGTATTACAACCGGGACTAGCACAGATACGCAGTATTTT,CASSITTGTSTDTQYF
-,-,TRBV9,TRBJ2-3,TGTGCCAGCAGCGTAGCTTGGGACATAAGCACAGATACGCAGTATTTT,CASSVAWDISTDTQYF
-,-,TRBV10-1,TRBJ2-2,TGCGCCAGCAGTACAGGGATTCTGGGCACCGGGGAGCTGTTTTTT,CASSTGILGTGELFF
-,-,TRBV19,TRBJ2-1,TGTGCCAGTAGTTCTCGGGGAAGCGAGGATGAGCAGTTCTTC,CASSSRGSEDEQFF
-,-,TRBV6-1,TRBJ1-1,TGTGCCAGCATCCAGGGGTTCACGAACACTGAAGCTTTCTTT,CASIQGFTNTEAFF
-,once,TRBV2,TRBJ1-1,TGTGCCAGCGTTTATACTGAAGCTTTCTTT,CASVYTEAFF
-,-,TRBV19,TRBJ2-5,TGTGCCAGTAGGTCCGAGCGAGGAGAGACCCAGTACTTC,CASRSERGETQYF
-,-,TRBV18,TRBJ2-5,TGTGCCAGCTCACCACCGACGACTAGTCAGACCCAGTACTTC,CASSPPTTSQTQYF
TRBD2,-,TRBV6-1,TRBJ2-2,TGTGCCAGCAGATTGGAGCGGGAGATCACCGGGGAGCTGTTTTTT,CASRLEREITGELFF
-,-,TRBV11-2,TRBJ1-6,TGTGCCAGCAGCTACTTGGGTTTAGGGAATTCACCCCTCCACTTT,CASSYLGLGNSPLHF
TRBD2,-,TRBV10-1,TRBJ2-7,TGCGCCAGCGGGACTAGCGGGGTTCACGAGCAGTACTTC,CASGTSGVHEQYF
-,-,TRBV4-1,TRBJ2-3,TGCGCCAGCAGCCAATATGAAATCACAGATACGCAGTATTTT,CASSQYEITDTQYF
-,-,TRBV18,TRBJ2-2,TGTGCCAGCTCACCTCGGGGGGCCGGCGGGGACACCGGGGAGCTGTTTTTT,CASSPRGAGGDTGELFF
-,once,TRBV19,TRBJ2-5,TGTGCCAGCACAAATACCAATCAAGAGACCCAGTACTTC,CASTNTNQETQYF
-,-,TRBV5-8,TRBJ2-2,TGTGCCAGCAGCGTAAACGGGGGGCTCAGGACCGGGGAGCTGTTTTTT,CASSVNGGLRTGELFF
TRBD1,-,TRBV7-8,TRBJ1-2,TGTGCCAGCAGCCAGGACAGGGTTAGAAATGGCTACACCTTC,CASSQDRVRNGYTF